This TCR beta chain comes out of a study of blood T cell repertoires in COVID-19. Study details: Acute-phase and convalescent COVID-19 samples originated in the United States, Italy and Spain. The cDNA or gDNA used as material had been derived from T cells, B-cell-depleted T cells, or PBMCs.

Per the authors' pipeline: By means of reference gene primer amplification, nucleated cell counts were estimated. The table came from immunoSEQ multiplex PCR; TCRdb's copy has only in-frame clones and leaves some out. V and J calls and clone size come straight from that table; D and trimming were deduced from the DNA. The sample records roughly 100,000 clones, 80% being singletons. The germline gives CDR1 SEHNR, CDR2 FQNEAQ (reference sequence). V lost 5 bases to trimming and J lost 3 bases, with 17 bases between them. This CDR3 is 15 amino acids long. The chain uses TRBV7-9 and TRBJ2-7, with D perhaps TRBD2 (7 bases). The sequence was obtained from a human donor in a cohort sampled during active COVID-19. The sample was peripheral blood. CDR3 residues: CASSPRGGAFYEQYF. CDR3 sequence (DNA): TGTGCCAGCAGCCCCCGAGGGGGGGCCTTCTACGAGCAGTACTTC.